This T cell receptor beta chain appears in the sequencing data of a study of blood T cell repertoires in COVID-19. Overall study: COVID-19 samples collected from the United States, Italy and Spain covered acute and convalescent phases. T cells, B-cell-depleted T cells, or PBMCs supplied cDNA or gDNA.

Germline V gene lookup returns CDR1 SGHTA and CDR2 FQGNSA. The CDR3 has 12 residues. V was pared by 5 bases and J by 4 bases, with 8 bases between. In the original workflow: Reference gene primer amplification gave estimated nucleated cell counts. Repertoires were generated with immunoSEQ multiplex PCR, while TCRdb's copy carries only in-frame clones and drops some. V, J and clone size derive from that table, while D and trimming were established from the DNA sequence. The repertoire holds 100,000 or so clones, 75% to 90% seen once, with around 2% in the top ten. In this sample, this clone turned up once.

The receptor comes from a woman aged 70-85 years with active or convalescent COVID-19. The sample taken for sequencing was peripheral blood. The chain joins TRBV7-2 to TRBJ1-2, with D possibly being TRBD1 (5 bases). The DNA for the CDR3 is TGTGCCAGCAGCCCCGGGGGCTATGGCTACACCTTC. Protein sequence: CASSPGGYGYTF.